The present entry profiles one T cell receptor beta chain with its context. Its target antigen remains unknown. Base qualities are not at hand, and no much larger clone is one base apart. The immunoSEQ Assay, a bias-controlled multiplex PCR, was used to amplify TCRbeta CDR3 regions from genomic DNA. Concerning the study's data processing: Nucleated cell counts per sample were estimated from amplification of reference gene primers within the assay. To quantify the absolute abundance of each unique TCRbeta CDR3 rearrangement, sequence reads were collapsed and filtered. Productive Simpson clonality was computed per sample as the square root of Simpson's diversity index over productive rearrangements. Not all clones reach the TCRdb copy of this immuneACCESS table, which keeps in-frame sequences only. Checked studies attribute under half of the gap to unresolved V genes and leave the rest unexplained. That table is the source of V, J and clone size, and D and trimming were worked out from the DNA. In this sample the table shows about 130,000 clones, 90% of which occur a single time. The biggest ten clones account for about 4% of the sample.

This sample is part of a study of blood T cell repertoires in COVID-19 (dated by TCRdb to 2020 to 2022). At the level of the whole study: Samples covering the acute and convalescent phases of COVID-19 were provided by collaborators in the United States, Italy and Spain. The material from the prospective study consisted of cDNA or gDNA derived from T cells, B-cell-depleted T cells, or PBMCs. The dataset comprised deeply sampled blood TCRbeta repertoires from subjects exposed to, actively infected with, or recovered from COVID-19. A freely available public database, intended as a resource for researchers studying the immune response to SARS-CoV-2, is where the repertoires were released. The samples were drawn from the first 160 participants of the ongoing ImmuneRACE study and from roughly 1,300 subjects provided by 6 global collaborators. Sample metadata almost always included a de-identified subject ID, COVID-19 status, age in years and sex. Where HLA class I and class II types were available, the types were taken from metadata supplied by the sample provider, not from assay-based typing.

From the cysteine through the phenylalanine, the CDR3 covers 17 amino acids. Of the read, only the CDR3 DNA is kept; its 51 bases are in frame from base 1. The V end loses 1 base and the J end loses 6 bases, and a stretch of 19 bases separates them. The germline V gene sets CDR1 to MNHNS and CDR2 to SASEGT. General study outcomes and caveats: The amount of clinical and demographic metadata varied by source and participant and was provided uncurated.

The collaborating institutions used their own protocols to collect whole blood in K2EDTA tubes. For TCRbeta analysis, collaborators shipped samples in one of three forms: frozen whole blood, isolated PBMCs, or DNA extracted from either of those sample types. The rearranged chain carries TRBV6-1 and TRBJ1-5; D gene: possibly TRBD1, on 5 matching bases. Specimen: peripheral blood. This receptor was obtained from a man aged 45-65 years with active COVID-19. This receptor has the CDR3 CASSEVTPGRVIQPQHF. The DNA sequence follows: TGTGCCAGCAGTGAAGTAACCCCGGGCAGGGTTATTCAGCCCCAGCATTTT.